Listed below are T cell receptor beta chains from one sample, sequenced in a study of molecular identifiers for immune sequencing clone quantification. One entry per CDR3 protein, called by TCRdb with MiXCR from the PCR reads. The sample lists a few hundred thousand distinct CDR3 sequences; 25% were seen once. Input material: naive CD8+ T cells from blood, with Jurkat cell RNA spiked in. These receptor sequences come from a human donor in good health. Some libraries in this study had Jurkat cell RNA spiked in. Both conserved end residues are trimmed from each CDR3.

J gene | V gene | CDR3 protein
TRBJ2-7 | TRBV20-1 | SARAGTSAYEQY
TRBJ2-5 | TRBV11-2 | ASSPPLAGDQETQY
TRBJ2-3 | TRBV12-3/TRBV12-4 | ASTITDTQY
TRBJ1-6 | TRBV7-9 | ASSLAGGADSPLH
TRBJ2-1 | TRBV4-1 | ASSLDIPHLNDNEQF
TRBJ1-1 | TRBV5-1 | ASSLAPSKNTEAF
TRBJ2-1 | TRBV25-1 | ASSILAGDEQF
TRBJ2-1 | TRBV4-3 | ASSQALVEVYNEQF
TRBJ1-1 | TRBV27 | ASRPLVGAGTEAF
TRBJ1-3 | TRBV5-5 | ASSLEGKDTIY
TRBJ2-7 | TRBV27 | ASSNNRGSYEQY
TRBJ2-7 | TRBV6-6 | ASSYTTGGEYEQY
TRBJ2-1 | TRBV19 | ASSPGVGTGAYNEQF
TRBJ2-1 | TRBV4-3 | ASSQDLPGLSYNEQF
TRBJ2-7 | TRBV4-1 | ASSQVVTYEQY
TRBJ2-7 | TRBV20-1 | SANSPGDAVYEQY
TRBJ1-2 | TRBV3-1 | ASREQGVSYGYT
TRBJ2-3 | TRBV29-1 | SVEEGRGTDTDTQY
TRBJ2-3 | TRBV6-2/TRBV6-3 | ASSSILEDRFEDTQY
TRBJ2-3 | TRBV19 | ASSIDSGASTDTQY
TRBJ2-5 | TRBV7-2 | ASGAGTSSGY
TRBJ2-7 | TRBV12-5 | ASGHSTYEQY
TRBJ2-7 | TRBV30 | AWSPGQGSHEQY
TRBJ2-7 | TRBV29-1 | RVDPTVEGYEQY